This T cell receptor (beta chain) was profiled in a study of CD8+ T cells in alopecia areata. Treatment indicated: oral pan-JAK inhibitor, 5-10 mg twice daily. This CDR3 has 14 amino acids. Trimming stripped 6 bases from V and 2 bases from J, with 11 bases between. Germline V gene data show CDR1 as SNHLY and CDR2 as FYNNEI. Isolated RNA was reverse transcribed into cDNA used as the sequencing template. Using immunoSEQ multiplex PCR, the repertoire was profiled, and TCRdb retains in-frame clones only, with some absent. Here the sample spans approximately 190,000 clones, roughly 50% being singletons. The clonotype originates from a human donor with alopecia areata. Specimen: CD4+ T cells sorted from blood, collected at week 24, from a patient treated with tofacitinib. The rearrangement uses TRBV2 and TRBJ2-1; D is perhaps TRBD1 (6 bases). The CDR3: CASRGAGAYNEQFF. The DNA of the CDR3 is TGTGCCAGCAGGGGGGCAGGGGCCTACAATGAGCAGTTCTTC.